These 24 T cell receptor beta chains share one sample of origin, sequenced in a study of T cell changes during pregnancy in multiple sclerosis. The method was immunoSEQ multiplex PCR; TCRdb's version includes in-frame clones alone and lacks a portion of them. Among fewer than 80,000 clones listed, 94% were seen once. The sample in question was CD4+ T cells from peripheral blood mononuclear cells, obtained after pregnancy. These receptors came from a female donor with multiple sclerosis, enrolled in a pregnancy study.

The chain recombines TRBV5-4 with TRBJ1-1; D is uncertain. CDR1 and CDR2 (germline): SGHNT, YYREEE (reference sequence). The CDR3 covers 15 residues. Trimming removed 0 bases from V and 1 base from J, with 10 bases in between. The CDR3 loop is CASSLGPGRNTEAFF. The CDR3 DNA follows: TGTGCCAGCAGCTTGGGCCCTGGCAGGAACACTGAAGCTTTCTTT.

V and J are TRBV2 and TRBJ2-7; no reliable D call. Trimming removed 8 bases at V and 2 bases at J, with 7 bases between. This CDR3 is built from 11 residues. Germline lookup yields CDR1 SNHLY and CDR2 FYNNEI. The CDR3 protein is CASRYTYEQYF. The CDR3 DNA sequence: TGTGCCAGCCGGTATACCTACGAGCAGTACTTC.

The J gene is TRBJ1-2, the V gene TRBV7-9, with D possibly being TRBD1 (6 bases). This CDR3 spans 14 amino acids. Trimming stripped 9 bases from V and 8 bases from J, with 22 bases between. Germline lookup yields CDR1 SEHNR and CDR2 FQNEAQ (reference sequence). CDR3 bases: TGTGCCAGTAGGGGCCTGGGAGGGGGATACGGCTACACCTTC. Translating it yields CASRGLGGGYGYTF.

The genes are TRBV5-4 and TRBJ2-1; 7 positions match TRBD1. Losses at the gene ends were 4 bases for V and 4 bases for J; bases not matched to a gene: 8. This CDR3 region has 15 residues. Germline CDR1 SGHNT, CDR2 YYREEE (reference sequence). CDR3 sequence: CASSRRGTVYNEQFF. CDR3 bases: TGTGCCAGCAGCCGGAGAGGGACAGTTTACAATGAGCAGTTCTTC.

V and J are TRBV27 and TRBJ1-6; D not certain. This CDR3 has 13 residues. V gave up 3 bases and J gave up 3 bases, with 3 bases separating them. CDR1 MNHEY and CDR2 SMNVEV come from the germline V gene (reference sequence). CDR3 bases: TGTGCCAGCAGTTTTAGCTATAATTCACCCCTCCACTTT. It translates to CASSFSYNSPLHF.

This clone was found a few times. The V call is TRBV6-6, the J call TRBJ1-1, with 8 bases lining up with TRBD1. The CDR3 has 16 amino acids. The V gene end was trimmed by 2 bases and the J gene end by 1 base; junction bases not matched to a gene: 6. From germline, CDR1 is MNHNY and CDR2 SVGAGI (reference sequence). This CDR3 is CASSYPWGQENTEAFF. CDR3 in DNA: TGTGCCAGCAGTTACCCCTGGGGACAGGAGAACACTGAAGCTTTCTTT.

Here the CDR3 DNA reads TGTGCCAGCAGCTTAGAGGGACAGGGACCGGGAGAGCAGTTCTTC. This gives the protein CASSLEGQGPGEQFF. This chain connects TRBV11-3 to TRBJ2-1, with 9 bases identical to TRBD1. CDR1 SGHNT and CDR2 YENEEA come from the germline V gene. Trimming cost V 0 bases and J 10 bases; bases outside gene matches: 7. The CDR3 is 15 amino acids.

The chain couples TRBV6-5 to TRBJ2-5; 9 bases align to TRBD2. The J call may not be correct, given that the DNA end is closer to TRBJ2-7. Germline V gives CDR1 MNHEY, CDR2 SVGAGI. The CDR3 has 15 residues. CDR3 bases: TGTGCCAGCAGTAGACTAGCGGTAAACTCCTACGAGCAGTACTTC. Translation: CASSRLAVNSYEQYF.

This rearrangement joins TRBV5-6 to TRBJ1-2; TRBD1 matches at 8 bases. V lost 0 bases and J lost 6; bases outside the gene matches: 7. The germline V gene has CDR1 SGHDT and CDR2 YYEEEE. There are 15 residues in the CDR3. CDR3 protein: CASSLVRTGLDGYTF. The CDR3 DNA sequence: TGTGCCAGCAGCTTGGTCAGGACAGGGCTAGATGGCTACACCTTC.

The chain recombines TRBV11-2 with TRBJ2-5; 8 bases align to TRBD2. The V gene's germline CDR1 is SGHAT and CDR2 FQNNGV. The CDR3 sequence is 17 residues long. The junction had 11 bases not matched to a gene; V was cut back by 1 base and J by 4 bases. CDR3 residues: CASSLGPPGGPGETQYF. The CDR3 DNA reads TGTGCCAGCAGCTTAGGTCCCCCGGGAGGGCCGGGAGAGACCCAGTACTTC. The full variable domain, rest sourced from reference TRBV11-2 and TRBJ2-5, is EAGVAQSPRYKIIEKRQSVAFWCNPISGHATLYWYQQILGQGPKLLIQFQNNGVVDDSQLPKDRFSAERLKGVDSTLKIQPAKLEDSAVYLCASSLGPPGGPGETQYFGPGTRLLVL.

This rearrangement joins TRBV28 to TRBJ2-7; TRBD1 matches at 7 bases. Germline trimming cut 6 bases from V and 0 bases from J; bases unmatched to any gene: 5. The CDR3 has 14 amino acids. From germline, CDR1 is MDHEN and CDR2 SYDVKM. CDR3 DNA: TGTGCCAGCAGGGGGACAGTCAGCTCCTACGAGCAGTACTTC. Translated, it gives CASRGTVSSYEQYF. Variable domain in full (rest from reference TRBV28 and TRBJ2-7): DVKVTQSSRYLVKRTGEKVFLECVQDMDHENMFWYRQDPGLGLRLIYFSYDVKMKEKGDIPEGYSVSREKKERFSLILESASTNQTSMYLCASRGTVSSYEQYFGPGTRLTVT.

The chain carries TRBV28 and TRBJ2-3; 8 positions match TRBD1. The ends lost 4 bases at V and 3 bases at J; junction bases unmatched: 9. The germline gives CDR1 MDHEN, CDR2 SYDVKM. The CDR3 contains 16 residues. CDR3 loop: CASSYRAGGVTDTQYF. CDR3 DNA: TGTGCCAGCAGTTATCGGGCAGGGGGCGTGACAGATACGCAGTATTTT.

This clone has just one count. The gene calls are TRBV28 and TRBJ2-7, with a possible D match to TRBD2 (5 bases). The CDR3 covers 13 residues. Deletions cut 3 bases from V and 4 bases from J, with 10 bases between. Germline assignment: CDR1 MDHEN and CDR2 SYDVKM. The CDR3, as DNA: TGTGCCAGCAGTTTGATAACGGGATACGAGCAGTACTTC. Protein product: CASSLITGYEQYF.

The chain joins TRBV7-9 to TRBJ1-1, with a tentative D call TRBD1 (5 bases). Trimming left V 5 bases short and J 4 bases short, with 23 bases between. Germline CDR1 is SEHNR and CDR2 is FQNEAQ (reference sequence). The length of the CDR3 is 17 residues. CDR3 coding DNA: TGTGCCAGCAGCCCAAGGGGAGGTAGGAGGGGTTTCACTGAAGCTTTCTTT. Residues: CASSPRGGRRGFTEAFF.

This sequence joins TRBV5-1 and TRBJ2-1; 8 positions agree with TRBD2. Germline V gene sequence: CDR1 SGHRS, CDR2 YFSETQ. J gave up 8 bases and V 0 bases, and 10 bases lay outside the gene matches. CDR3 length: 16 amino acids. CDR3 region: CASSLAGGRTNHEQFF. The CDR3 region has the DNA TGCGCCAGCAGCTTGGCAGGCGGGAGGACCAACCATGAGCAGTTCTTC.

The J gene is TRBJ2-3, the V gene TRBV6-4; 10 nucleotides match TRBD2. The length of the CDR3 is 16 residues. Germline CDR1 MRHNA, CDR2 SNTAGT. V shed 10 bases, J shed 7 bases, and the junction held 17 bases outside the gene matches. In DNA form, the CDR3 reads TGTGCCACTTCAGCGGGGGGGCTAGCCAGCTCGAATACGCAGTATTTT. The encoded protein is CATSAGGLASSNTQYF.

This clone showed up just once. The J gene is TRBJ2-7, the V gene TRBV2; 14 bases are shared with TRBD2. In germline, CDR1 is SNHLY, CDR2 FYNNEI. The V segment lost 8 bases and the J segment 3 bases; nucleotides outside the gene matches: 6. The CDR3 spans 15 residues. CDR3 loop: CASQFGTSGSYEQYF. The CDR3 DNA follows: TGTGCCAGCCAATTCGGGACTAGCGGGAGCTACGAGCAGTACTTC.

This chain links TRBV25-1 with TRBJ1-1; D is uncertain. Trimming took off 4 bases at V and 5 bases at J, with 11 bases between the two ends. The CDR3 consists of 13 residues. The germline V gene encodes CDR1 MGHDK and CDR2 SYGVNS. CDR3 DNA: TGTGCCAGCAGTGCGGGTAAGGTGACTGAAGCTTTCTTT. As protein: CASSAGKVTEAFF. Using reference TRBV25-1 and TRBJ1-1 for the parts outside the CDR3, the full variable domain is EADIYQTPRYLVIGTGKKITLECSQTMGHDKMYWYQQDPGMELHLIHYSYGVNSTEKGDLSSESTVSRIRTEHFPLTLESARPSHTSQYLCASSAGKVTEAFFGQGTRLTVV.

This clone was seen more than once but under ten times. The CDR3, as DNA: TGTGCCAGCAGCCTTAGCGGGACTTCCTACGAGCAGTACTTC. It is translated as CASSLSGTSYEQYF. V and J are TRBV7-2 and TRBJ2-7, with 8 bases identical to TRBD2. The V and J ends lost 5 bases and 1 base, in that order; junction bases with no gene match: 4. This CDR3 contains 14 residues. CDR1 and CDR2 from the germline V gene are SGHTA and FQGNSA.

The chain joins TRBV7-8 to TRBJ2-7, with a possible D match to TRBD2 (5 bases). Germline lookup yields CDR1 SGHVS and CDR2 FQNEAQ. Trimming took off 1 base at V and 1 base at J, with 14 bases between the two ends. The CDR3 length is 16 residues. CDR3: CASSLGGGGGSYEQYF. DNA of the CDR3: TGTGCCAGCAGCTTAGGTGGAGGTGGCGGTTCCTACGAGCAGTACTTC.

V gene TRBV7-2 combines with J gene TRBJ1-1, with D perhaps TRBD1 (5 bases). Germline V gene sequence: CDR1 SGHTA, CDR2 FQGNSA. The CDR3 spans 15 residues. Between the trimmed V and J ends, which lost 0 bases and 5 bases, there was a span of 13 bases. Here the CDR3 reads CASSLASGRGTEAFF. CDR3 nucleotide sequence: TGTGCCAGCAGCTTAGCGTCAGGGCGGGGGACTGAAGCTTTCTTT.

The chain joins TRBV30 to TRBJ1-5; D gene uncertain. The CDR3 spans 13 residues. Germline CDR1 is GTSNPN and CDR2 is SVGIG (reference sequence). The ends were cut back, 1 base at V and 9 bases at J, with 13 bases in the middle. CDR3 protein: CAWSAAGLGPQHF. Here the CDR3 DNA reads TGTGCCTGGAGTGCGGCAGGCCTTGGGCCCCAGCATTTT.

The chain uses TRBV7-9 and TRBJ2-2, with TRBD1 matching 7 bases. Germline V gene lookup returns CDR1 SEHNR and CDR2 FQNEAQ (reference sequence). The junction had 9 bases not matched to a gene; V was cut back by 7 bases and J by 1 base. This CDR3 has 16 residues. The CDR3 nucleotides are TGTGCCAGCACCCTCACCGGGACAGTGAACACCGGGGAGCTGTTTTTT. Translation gives CASTLTGTVNTGELFF.

The genes are TRBV7-9 and TRBJ2-1; 7 bases map to TRBD2. V shed 3 bases and J 7 bases; nucleotides not matched to a gene: 3. The CDR3 runs to 13 residues. The germline CDR1 and CDR2 sequences are SEHNR and FQNEAQ (reference sequence). CDR3 bases: TGTGCCAGCAGCTTTGCTAGCGGAAATGAGCAGTTCTTC. Encoded protein: CASSFASGNEQFF.